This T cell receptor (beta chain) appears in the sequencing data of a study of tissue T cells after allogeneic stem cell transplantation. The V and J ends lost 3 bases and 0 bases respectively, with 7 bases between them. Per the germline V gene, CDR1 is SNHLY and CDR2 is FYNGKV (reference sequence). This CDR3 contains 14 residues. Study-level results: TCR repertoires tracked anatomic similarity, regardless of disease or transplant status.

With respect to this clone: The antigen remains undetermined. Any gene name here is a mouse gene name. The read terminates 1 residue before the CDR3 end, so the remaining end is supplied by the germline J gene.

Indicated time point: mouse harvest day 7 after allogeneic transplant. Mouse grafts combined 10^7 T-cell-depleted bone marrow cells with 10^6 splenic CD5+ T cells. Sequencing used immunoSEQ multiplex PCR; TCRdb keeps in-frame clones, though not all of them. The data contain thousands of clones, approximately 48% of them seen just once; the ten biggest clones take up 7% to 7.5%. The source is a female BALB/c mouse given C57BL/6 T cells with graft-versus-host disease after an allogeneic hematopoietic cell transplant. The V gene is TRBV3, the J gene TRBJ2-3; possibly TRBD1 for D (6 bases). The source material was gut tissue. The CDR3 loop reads CASSLDSSAETLYF. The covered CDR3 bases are TGTGCCAGCAGCTTGGACAGTAGTGCAGAAACGCTGTAT.